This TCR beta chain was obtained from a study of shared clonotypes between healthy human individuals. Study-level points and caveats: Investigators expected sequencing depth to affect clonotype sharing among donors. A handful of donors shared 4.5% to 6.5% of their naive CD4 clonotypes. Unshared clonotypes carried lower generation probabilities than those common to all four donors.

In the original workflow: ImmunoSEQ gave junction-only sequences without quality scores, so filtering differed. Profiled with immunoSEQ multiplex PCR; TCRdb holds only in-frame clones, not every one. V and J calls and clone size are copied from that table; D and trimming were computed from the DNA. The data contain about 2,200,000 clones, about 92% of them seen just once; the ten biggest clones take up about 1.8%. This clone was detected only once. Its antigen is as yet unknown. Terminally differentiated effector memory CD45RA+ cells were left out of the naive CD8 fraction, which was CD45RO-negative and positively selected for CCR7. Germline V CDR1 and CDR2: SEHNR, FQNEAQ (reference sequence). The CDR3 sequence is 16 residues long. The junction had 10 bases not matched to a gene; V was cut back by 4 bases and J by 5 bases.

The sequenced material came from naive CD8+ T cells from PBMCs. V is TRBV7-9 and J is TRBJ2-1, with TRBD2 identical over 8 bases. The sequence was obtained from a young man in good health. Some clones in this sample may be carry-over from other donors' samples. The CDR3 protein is CASSSVGLAGNNEQFF. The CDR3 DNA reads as TGTGCCAGCAGCTCCGTCGGCCTAGCGGGCAACAATGAGCAGTTCTTC.